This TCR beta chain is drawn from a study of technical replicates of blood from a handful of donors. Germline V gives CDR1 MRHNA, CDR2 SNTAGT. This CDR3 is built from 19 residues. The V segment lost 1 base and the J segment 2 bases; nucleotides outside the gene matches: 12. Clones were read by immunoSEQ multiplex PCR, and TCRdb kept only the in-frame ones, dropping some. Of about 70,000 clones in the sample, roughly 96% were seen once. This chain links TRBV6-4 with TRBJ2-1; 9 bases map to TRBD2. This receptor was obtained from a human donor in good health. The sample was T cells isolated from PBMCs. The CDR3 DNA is TGTGCCAGCAGTGACTTATATCGGGGCGGGGGGGACACCTACAATGAGCAGTTCTTC. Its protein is CASSDLYRGGGDTYNEQFF.